This TCR beta chain was captured by sequencing in a study of blood T cell repertoires in COVID-19. Study-wide context: Collection of acute and convalescent COVID-19 samples took place in the United States, Italy and Spain. T cells, B-cell-depleted T cells, or PBMCs provided the cDNA or gDNA that served as material.

This clone was recorded once. Germline CDR1 reads SGHTA; CDR2 reads FQGNSA. V was clipped by 5 bases and J by 3 bases, with 13 bases between them. The CDR3 totals 14 residues. Seattle patient enrollment occurred during active infection, with longitudinal follow-up thereafter. Original processing methods: Reference gene primer amplification gave estimated nucleated cell counts. Clones were sequenced by immunoSEQ multiplex PCR, and TCRdb holds only the in-frame ones, with some missing. V, J and clone size reflect that table, while D and trimming were determined from the DNA. The sample comprises approximately 500,000 clones, roughly nine tenths of which are singletons, and around 8% rests with the top ten.

The TCR comes from a woman between 50 and 59 years old with COVID-19, enrolled during active disease. The chain has TRBV7-2 and TRBJ1-1; D gene unclear. Material: peripheral blood. The CDR3 region is CASSPPGRYTEAFF. The CDR3 nucleotides read TGTGCCAGCAGCCCCCCCGGCAGGTACACTGAAGCTTTCTTT.